The rows below give T cell receptor beta chains drawn from one sample of a study of monozygotic twins with inflammatory bowel disease. Following a re-call of the 5' RACE reads, TCRdb has one entry per CDR3 protein and lacks DNA. This sample lists about 210,000 distinct CDR3 sequences; its ten largest clones have around 7.6%. Sequencing was performed on blood. Receptor source: a human donor with ulcerative colitis or Crohn's disease, or a healthy co-twin of an affected twin (not recorded which). Both conserved end residues are part of each CDR3. Each record gives: J gene, V gene, CDR3 protein.

j_call: TRBJ1-4
v_call: TRBV2
cdr3_aa: CASSLDSATNEKLFF

j_call: TRBJ1-1
v_call: TRBV19
cdr3_aa: CASSAQGFTEAFF

j_call: TRBJ1-5
v_call: TRBV24-1
cdr3_aa: CATSDRTGTGVNQPQHF

j_call: TRBJ1-2
v_call: TRBV5-1
cdr3_aa: CASSLDRGDGYTF

j_call: TRBJ2-2
v_call: TRBV7-9
cdr3_aa: CASSREAGELFF

j_call: TRBJ2-5
v_call: TRBV19
cdr3_aa: CASRALGPPAETQYF

j_call: TRBJ2-1
v_call: TRBV4-3
cdr3_aa: CASSQDRGLAGGNNEQFF

j_call: TRBJ2-1
v_call: TRBV12-3/TRBV12-4
cdr3_aa: CASSSGVYNEQFF

j_call: TRBJ1-1
v_call: TRBV25-1
cdr3_aa: CASSLSRETEAFF

j_call: TRBJ2-5
v_call: TRBV7-6
cdr3_aa: CASGGEVETQYF

j_call: TRBJ1-1
v_call: TRBV6-6
cdr3_aa: CASSSRGTYTEAFF

j_call: TRBJ1-3
v_call: TRBV7-8
cdr3_aa: CASSFYSMPSGNTIYF

j_call: TRBJ1-5
v_call: TRBV7-9
cdr3_aa: CASSYGDRGGVQPQHF

j_call: TRBJ2-1
v_call: TRBV25-1
cdr3_aa: CASAAIEGSSYNEQFF

j_call: TRBJ2-2
v_call: TRBV7-3
cdr3_aa: CASSYVPNTGELFF

j_call: TRBJ1-2
v_call: TRBV4-1
cdr3_aa: CASSQATGWDYGYTF

j_call: TRBJ1-6
v_call: TRBV11-2
cdr3_aa: CASSQDRDSPLHF

j_call: TRBJ2-1
v_call: TRBV20-1
cdr3_aa: CSANLRGSYNEQFF

j_call: TRBJ2-7
v_call: TRBV5-1
cdr3_aa: CASSFSTGLEQYF

j_call: TRBJ1-1
v_call: TRBV18
cdr3_aa: CASSLEAGMNTEAFF

j_call: TRBJ2-7
v_call: TRBV24-1
cdr3_aa: CATSEPGTYEQYF

j_call: TRBJ2-5
v_call: TRBV7-2
cdr3_aa: CASSLGPGGLVSETQYF

j_call: TRBJ1-6
v_call: TRBV27
cdr3_aa: CASSLSFGYNSPLHF

j_call: TRBJ1-1
v_call: TRBV7-2
cdr3_aa: CASGIQSLTEAFF